This T cell receptor (beta chain) was observed in a study of T cells in Graves' hyperthyroidism and ophthalmopathy. The study's findings and limits: Stable hyperthyroidism was told apart from ophthalmopathy by a model built on 13 V-J features.

A few counts support this clonotype. The antigen remains undetermined. Amplification targeted TCR beta CDR3 regions from RNA transcripts. The HTBI primer set was used in a first-round RT-PCR of the TCR CDR3. TCRdb fed the multiplex PCR reads into MiXCR, producing one record per CDR3 protein. The sample lists hundreds of thousands of distinct CDR3 sequences; about 17% were seen once. The germline V and J ends were trimmed by 3 bases and 0 bases, with 12 bases remaining between them. The CDR3 length is 16 residues. Germline-derived CDR1 and CDR2 are LNHNV and YYDKDF (reference sequence). Sequences were obtained from blood. The V gene is TRBV15, the J gene TRBJ1-5; D possibly corresponds to TRBD1 (6 bases). The sequence was obtained from a woman in her forties or fifties with Graves' hyperthyroidism that later progressed to Graves' ophthalmopathy. The CDR3, as DNA: TGTGCCACCAGCAGCCCGGGACACGATAGCAATCAGCCCCAGCATTTT. It encodes CATSSPGHDSNQPQHF.